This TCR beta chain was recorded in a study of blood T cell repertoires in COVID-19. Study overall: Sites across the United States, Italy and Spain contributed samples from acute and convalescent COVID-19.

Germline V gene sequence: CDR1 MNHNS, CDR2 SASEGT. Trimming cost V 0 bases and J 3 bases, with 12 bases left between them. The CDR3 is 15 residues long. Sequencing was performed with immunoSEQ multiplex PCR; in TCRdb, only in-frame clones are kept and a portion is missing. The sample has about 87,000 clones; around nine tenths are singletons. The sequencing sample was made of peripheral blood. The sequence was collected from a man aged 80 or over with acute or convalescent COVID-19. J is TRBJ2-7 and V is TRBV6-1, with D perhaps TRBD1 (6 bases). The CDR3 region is CASSEAEDSGYEQYF. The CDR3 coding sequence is TGTGCCAGCAGTGAAGCGGAGGACAGTGGCTACGAGCAGTACTTC.